These T cell receptor beta chains were read from a single sample in a study of T cell responses to AZD1222 COVID-19 vaccine. TCRdb's table, derived via immunoSEQ multiplex PCR, lists solely in-frame clones and lacks some. The sample records approximately 80,000 clones, 85% to 90% being singletons. The sequencing used peripheral blood, collected on day 0 of AZD1222 vaccination. All receptors derive from an adult in good health. Both conserved end residues are part of each CDR3. The D gene is left open where the match is weak. The size entry is marked missing in some rows and otherwise reads once, few, many or a size class.

V	size	D	length	J	DNA	CDR3
TRBV15	.	TRBD2	16	TRBJ2-1	TGTGCCACCAGCAGAGATCGGGGCGGGGGGCCAATAAAGCAGTTCTTC	CATSRDRGGGPIKQFF
TRBV18	.	TRBD1	15	TRBJ1-4	TGTGCCAGCTCAGCCTCCGGGACAGGGGGTGAAAAACTGTTTTTT	CASSASGTGGEKLFF
TRBV14	.	.	15	TRBJ2-2	TGTGCCAGCAGCCAAGATCAGCTTGTCACCGGGGAGCTGTTTTTT	CASSQDQLVTGELFF
TRBV12-3/TRBV12-4	.	.	10	TRBJ2-1	TGTGCCACGGGCAGCAATGAGCAGTTCTTC	CATGSNEQFF
TRBV11-3	.	.	13	TRBJ1-2	TGTGCCAGCAGTGGCGTTTATGGGGTTGGCTACACCTTC	CASSGVYGVGYTF
TRBV29-1	.	.	15	TRBJ2-1	TGCAGCGTTCCTATATTCGGGGCTTGGGCTAATGAGCAGTTCTTC	CSVPIFGAWANEQFF
TRBV6-2/TRBV6-3	.	TRBD1	14	TRBJ1-2	TGTGCCAGCAGTTGGGGGACAGGTCGGTATGGCTACACCTTC	CASSWGTGRYGYTF
TRBV3-1/TRBV3-2	.	.	13	TRBJ1-1	TGTGCCAGCAGCCAGGGACAGAACACTGAAGCTTTCTTT	CASSQGQNTEAFF
TRBV18	.	TRBD1	16	TRBJ1-5	TGTGCCAGCTCACCAGAGACAGGGGGATCAGGGCAGCCCCAGCATTTT	CASSPETGGSGQPQHF
TRBV5-5	.	TRBD1	15	TRBJ1-1	TGTGCCAGCAGCATTCCACAGGGGTCGAACACTGAAGCTTTCTTT	CASSIPQGSNTEAFF
TRBV6-7	.	.	14	TRBJ2-4	TGTGCCAGCGTGGACGACCCCACCAAAAACATTCAGTACTTC	CASVDDPTKNIQYF
TRBV4-1	.	.	15	TRBJ1-2	TGCGCCAGCAGCCGGACGTCGGGGATTGGCTATGGCTACACCTTC	CASSRTSGIGYGYTF
TRBV19	.	.	16	TRBJ1-2	TGTGCCTCCGAGAGGGGGGGGCTGGGAGCTAACTATGGCTACACCTTC	CASERGGLGANYGYTF
TRBV27	.	.	15	TRBJ1-1	TGTGCCAGCAGTCTCGCAGTGACGGGGAACTCTGAAGCTTTCTTT	CASSLAVTGNSEAFF
TRBV9	.	.	15	TRBJ1-2	TGTGCCAGCAGCGCCCGGGGATTGGGCTTCTATGGCTACACCTTC	CASSARGLGFYGYTF
TRBV9	.	.	16	TRBJ1-2	TGTGCCAGCAGCGCATTGGACGGAGATATTTTCTATGGCTACACCTTC	CASSALDGDIFYGYTF
TRBV6-5	.	TRBD1	14	TRBJ2-2	TGTGCCAGCAGTTGGGGACAGGCCACCGGGGAGCTGTTTTTT	CASSWGQATGELFF
TRBV18	.	.	16	TRBJ2-2	TGTGCCAACGAGGGGATCCCGGGATTTAACACCGGGGAGCTGTTTTTT	CANEGIPGFNTGELFF
TRBV6-2/TRBV6-3	.	TRBD1	16	TRBJ2-3	TGTGCCAGCAGCGCCGTTAAGGGGGCCGGCACAGATACGCAGTATTTT	CASSAVKGAGTDTQYF
TRBV3-1/TRBV3-2	.	TRBD1	14	TRBJ1-1	TGTGCCAGCAGCCGTACAGGGGGGAACACTGAAGCTTTCTTT	CASSRTGGNTEAFF
TRBV3-1/TRBV3-2	.	.	14	TRBJ1-1	TGTGCCAGCAGCCAAGATTTCCTGGCCACTGAAGCTTTCTTT	CASSQDFLATEAFF
TRBV4-1	.	TRBD2	15	TRBJ2-1	TGCGCCAGCAGCAAAGCGGGAATTACCTACAATGAGCAGTTCTTC	CASSKAGITYNEQFF
TRBV19	.	.	15	TRBJ1-3	TGTGCCAGTAGTATCGGGGGTTCATCTGGAAACACCATATATTTT	CASSIGGSSGNTIYF
TRBV7-2	.	TRBD1	14	TRBJ1-1	TGTGCCAGCAGCTTTCAGGGGGCCAACACTGAAGCTTTCTTT	CASSFQGANTEAFF
TRBV2	.	.	15	TRBJ1-1	TGTGCCAGCAGAGCTGAGGGGACCATGAACACTGAAGCTTTCTTT	CASRAEGTMNTEAFF
TRBV19	.	TRBD1	16	TRBJ1-1	TGTGCCAGTAGCCGGCCAGACAGGGGCCAGAACACTGAAGCTTTCTTT	CASSRPDRGQNTEAFF
TRBV4-3	.	TRBD1	15	TRBJ2-7	TGCGCCAGCAGCCAGGGATCGGGACAGACCTACGAGCAGTACTTC	CASSQGSGQTYEQYF
TRBV15	.	TRBD1	16	TRBJ2-6	TGTGCCACCAGCAGAACCAGGGGGCTTGGGGCCAACGTCCTGACTTTC	CATSRTRGLGANVLTF
TRBV7-9	.	.	14	TRBJ1-5	TGTGCCAGCAGCTTAGGCCAGGCGAATCAGCCCCAGCATTTT	CASSLGQANQPQHF
TRBV7-2	once	.	16	TRBJ1-1	TGTGCCAGCAGCTTAGTTTCTGGGGGGCGGGTCTCTGAAGCTTTCTTT	CASSLVSGGRVSEAFF
TRBV7-9	.	.	16	TRBJ2-3	TGTGCCAGCAGCTTAGTATTCGGGGGGCGCACAGATACGCAGTATTTT	CASSLVFGGRTDTQYF
TRBV15	.	TRBD1	14	TRBJ1-4	TGTGCCACCAGCAGAGGGGACAGTTCTGAAAAACTGTTTTTT	CATSRGDSSEKLFF
TRBV2	.	.	11	TRBJ2-7	TGTGCCAGCAGTGAACAGGACGAGCAGTACTTC	CASSEQDEQYF
TRBV7-2	.	.	11	TRBJ2-3	TGTGCCAGCAGCTTATCTGATACGCAGTATTTT	CASSLSDTQYF
TRBV27	.	.	13	TRBJ1-2	TGTGCCAGCAGCACACAGGCGGCCCATGGCTACACCTTC	CASSTQAAHGYTF
TRBV7-9	.	.	14	TRBJ2-5	TGTGCCAGCAGCTTCCTAGCAACCCAAGAGACCCAGTACTTC	CASSFLATQETQYF
TRBV29-1	.	.	15	TRBJ1-1	TGCAGCGTTGAACCCTGGGACCAAATGAACACTGAAGCTTTCTTT	CSVEPWDQMNTEAFF
TRBV7-6	.	TRBD2	17	TRBJ2-5	TGTGCCAGCAGCTTAGAAGGGGCTAGCGGGGGGTTGGAGACCCAGTACTTC	CASSLEGASGGLETQYF
TRBV11-2	once	TRBD1	14	TRBJ1-1	TGTGCCAGCAGCGGACAGGGGGCGAGGACTGAAGCTTTCTTT	CASSGQGARTEAFF
TRBV30	.	TRBD2	17	TRBJ2-3	TGTGCCTGGAGCTACTCACCGGGGACTACTAGCACAGATACGCAGTATTTT	CAWSYSPGTTSTDTQYF
TRBV5-4	.	.	17	TRBJ1-6	TGTGCCAGCAGCGGGGGCGGGTCAAGCTCCTATAATTCACCCCTCCACTTT	CASSGGGSSSYNSPLHF
TRBV5-1	.	.	14	TRBJ2-3	TGCGCCAGCAGCCTCGGGGAAAGCACAGATACGCAGTATTTT	CASSLGESTDTQYF
TRBV30	.	.	15	TRBJ2-7	TGTGCCTGGAGTGTAAAGGGGCGCTTTTCCTACGAGCAGTACTTC	CAWSVKGRFSYEQYF